This entry features one T cell receptor beta chain sequence. There is no known antigen for this receptor. Per-base quality was not reported, and no clone a single base away is much larger than it. From its cysteine to its phenylalanine, the CDR3 spans 13 amino acids. The DNA shown is the 39-base CDR3, in frame from base 1. After removal of 3 bases from V and 8 bases from J, the junction retains 4 bases not matched to a gene. The germline V gene encodes CDR1 SGHVS and CDR2 FNYEAQ. Sample treatment or condition, as interpreted from the label and publication: roughly ten-day PBMC culture with coronavirus spike peptide pools or control peptides (ViraFEST assay). The ViraFEST assay was used in the study, in which antigen-specific T cells were expanded with peptide pools and expanded clonotypes were subsequently identified by TCR sequencing. The convalescent patients' positive SARS-CoV-2 PCR tests were from March to December 2020, which was before the Alpha, Beta and Delta variants emerged in the United States. Each well held roughly 2.2 million PBMCs cultured in IMDM containing roughly 5% human AB serum and approximately 9.1 IU/ml IL-2, with roughly 10 ug/ml peptide pools added. Half of the culture medium was replaced with fresh IL-2-containing medium on days 3 and 7. After around 11 days of culture, CD4+ T cells were isolated by negative selection using the EasySep CD4+ T cell isolation kit. Ficoll-Paque Plus gradient centrifugation was used to isolate PBMCs from whole blood, and the isolated PBMCs were then either used fresh or cryopreserved at -140C. In general, triplicate wells were set up for every culture condition.

This sample was included in a study of vaccination and CD4 T cells after COVID-19 (dated by TCRdb to 2021 to 2024). Looking at the study overall: SARS-CoV-2 positivity had been established in the convalescent patients by nasal swab PCR, and mild disease was recorded in several of these patients and severe disease in one. The convalescent cohort included six males and four females, with two Hispanic individuals, seven Caucasians, two Asians and one multiracial person. Participants got two doses of the Pfizer-BioNTech BNT162b2 vaccine (n=8) or two doses of the Moderna mRNA-1273 vaccine (n=2). Post-COVID blood samples from convalescent patients were collected a median of roughly 100 days after diagnosis, with a range of roughly 35 to 161 days. Post-vaccine blood samples were collected a median of about 72 days after the second vaccine dose, ranging from about 12 to 250 days. Overlapping spike peptide pools from SARS-CoV-2 and from the common cold coronaviruses HCoV-NL63, HCoV-OC43 and HCoV-229E were used as culture stimuli. As controls, cultures received a CEFX viral epitope pool (the positive control), an HIV-1 Nef peptide pool (the negative control), or no peptide at all. In ten to eleven COVID-19 convalescent patients and several infection-naive healthy vaccine recipients, the spike-specific CD4+ TCR repertoire before mRNA vaccination was compared with the repertoire after mRNA vaccination. Study-level results and caveats: In convalescent patients, a median around 85% of post-vaccine SARS-CoV-2-reactive clones were detected only after vaccination, and vaccine-specific priming was suggested by this finding. The number of convalescent patients in the study was relatively small, and the study did not examine early timepoints following natural infection. Nearly all vaccine-specific clones in convalescent patients (304 of 307) were mono-reactive for SARS-CoV-2 spike rather than cross-reactive with common cold coronaviruses. Although the median number of SARS-CoV-2-reactive clonotypes went up from around 20 after infection to around 39 after vaccination, the increase was not significant.

Library prep was done by PCR. DNA from cultured CD4+ T cells was subjected to TCR sequencing with the Oncomine TCR Beta short-read assay at the Johns Hopkins FTIC core. Genomic DNA was extracted from the cultured CD4+ T cells with the QIAamp micro DNA kit. Oncomine TCR Beta libraries from cultured CD4+ T cells were pooled with unique dual indexes and sequenced on an Illumina iSeq 100. The original pipeline was this. Non-productive sequences were removed, and CDR3s not starting with C, not ending with F or W, or shorter than 7 amino acids were discarded. Antigen-specific clonotypes were identified using the MANAFEST web application through comparison of peptide-stimulated wells with reference and other culture wells. An FDR below 0.05, an odds ratio above 5, and a productive frequency above 0.1% in at least two of three replicate wells were required for clones to be considered positive. Cross-reactive clonotypes were defined as significantly expanded in both SARS-CoV-2 spike wells and at least one common cold coronavirus spike condition. Using R version 3.6.1, CDR3 homology was evaluated through Levenshtein distances (stringdist) along with unrooted phylogenetic trees (ape). TCRdb trimmed the raw reads at Q25, called clones with MiXCR and kept productive beta chains. Rows are unified per CDR3 protein, each entry keeping the most common DNA and genes. The V and J calls, along with clone size, are taken from TCRdb and not from the paper's own processing. For this sample the table gives over 15,000 distinct CDR3 sequences, of which roughly 58% were detected only once. The ten largest clonotypes hold approximately 12% of the sample.

This clonotype was sampled from a human donor who had recovered from COVID-19. Sequences were obtained from CD4+ T cells from blood, cultured in vitro. The rearrangement combines TRBV7-6 with TRBJ1-2, with 9 junctional bases fitting TRBD1. The CDR3 region has the sequence CASSLGQGEGYTF. The DNA is as follows: TGTGCCAGCAGCTTGGGACAGGGTGAAGGCTACACCTTC. Reference TRBV7-6 and TRBJ1-2 proteins supply the regions before and after the CDR3; the full variable domain is: GAGVSQSPRYKVTKRGQDVALRCDPISGHVSLYWYRQALGQGPEFLTYFNYEAQQDKSGLPNDRFSAERPEGSISTLTIQRTEQRDSAMYRCASSLGQGEGYTFGSGTRLTVV.